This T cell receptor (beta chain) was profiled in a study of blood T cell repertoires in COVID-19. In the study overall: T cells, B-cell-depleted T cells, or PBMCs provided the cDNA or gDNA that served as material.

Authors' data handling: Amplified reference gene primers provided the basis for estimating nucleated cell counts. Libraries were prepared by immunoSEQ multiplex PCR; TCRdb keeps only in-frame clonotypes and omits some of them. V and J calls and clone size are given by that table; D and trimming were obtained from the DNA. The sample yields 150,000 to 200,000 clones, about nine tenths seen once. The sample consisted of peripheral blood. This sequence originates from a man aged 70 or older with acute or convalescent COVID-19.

CDR3 sequence (DNA): TGTGCCAGCAGCTTGAGGGAAGCTAACTATGGCTACACCTTC. Encoded protein: CASSLREANYGYTF. This sequence joins TRBV7-9 and TRBJ1-2; no firm D call. Per germline, CDR1 SEHNR and CDR2 FQNEAQ (reference sequence). The V end was cut by 3 bases, the J end by 0 bases, with 8 bases between. CDR3 length: 14 amino acids.